Sequencing of this TCR beta chain was carried out in a study of OX40 agonist ivuxolimab in advanced cancers. In the study overall: Patients with hepatocellular carcinoma, melanoma, renal cell or head and neck cancer made up the dose-escalation patients. Study outcomes and limitations: Fewer expanded clones were found on average in CD4+ than in CD8+ T cells. At 0.1 to 3.0 mg/kg and by week 6, clonal expansion occurred in CD4+ and CD8+ blood T cells.

As for this clone: What it binds is not known.

V was cut by 6 bases and J by 3 bases, with 15 bases left in between. The CDR3 runs to 13 residues. Germline V CDR1 and CDR2: GTSNPN, SVGIG (reference sequence). Some clones are missing from TCRdb's copy, which holds only in-frame ones; the method was immunoSEQ multiplex PCR. The data contain about 82,000 clones, approximately 87% of them singletons. The V and J genes are TRBV30 and TRBJ2-7; D perhaps matches TRBD2 (6 bases). The receptor was isolated from an adult with an advanced solid tumor such as melanoma, head and neck, liver or kidney cancer. Specimen: CD4+ or CD8+ T cells sorted from blood, collected in a trial of the OX40 agonist ivuxolimab. The CDR3 DNA reads as TGTGCCTGCTACCGGGACTCAATCTACGAGCAGTACTTC. As protein: CACYRDSIYEQYF.